A selection of T cell receptor beta chains follows, all from one sample in a study of blood T cell repertoires in COVID-19. Some clones are missing from TCRdb's copy, which holds only in-frame ones; the method was immunoSEQ multiplex PCR. The data hold a few hundred thousand clones, with about 88% observed a single time. Sequenced sample: peripheral blood. The receptors derive from a woman between 45 and 60 years old with COVID-19, enrolled during active disease. Each CDR3 is given with its conserved first and last residue. The D gene is left open where the match is weak. Where a row states a size, it is once, few, many or the class of an expanded clone; other rows omit it.

D gene	V gene	clone size	J gene	CDR3 DNA	CDR3 protein
.	TRBV5-8	few	TRBJ1-5	TGTGCCAGCAGCTTGGGTAGTCAGCCCCAGCATTTT	CASSLGSQPQHF
.	TRBV14	.	TRBJ2-1	TGTGCCAGCAGCCGTAAGACAGACAGAGACTACAATGAGCAGTTCTTC	CASSRKTDRDYNEQFF
TRBD1	TRBV4-3	.	TRBJ2-3	TGCGCCAGCAGCCAGGGACAGGGTTCACGGTCCGATACGCAGTATTTT	CASSQGQGSRSDTQYF
.	TRBV27	few	TRBJ1-1	TGTGCCACCCCGGCGGGGCCGTTTATGAACACTGAAGCTTTCTTT	CATPAGPFMNTEAFF
.	TRBV12-1	.	TRBJ1-2	TGTGCCAGCAGCTTTGACAGGGACTATGGCTACACCTTC	CASSFDRDYGYTF
.	TRBV2	.	TRBJ1-6	TGTGCCAGCAGTACCCCCCCGCGGGGAGATAATTCACCCCTCCACTTT	CASSTPPRGDNSPLHF
TRBD1	TRBV12-5	.	TRBJ1-5	TGTGCTAGTGGTTCCTACTTGACAGGGGGCGCTATTCCTCAGCCCCAGCATTTT	CASGSYLTGGAIPQPQHF
TRBD1	TRBV10-1	.	TRBJ1-5	TGCGCCAGGAAAGGGACAGGGAACAATCAGCCCCAGCATTTT	CARKGTGNNQPQHF
.	TRBV9	.	TRBJ2-2	TGTGCCAGCAGCGAGCCGAACACCGGGGAGCTGTTTTTT	CASSEPNTGELFF
TRBD1	TRBV4-2	.	TRBJ1-1	TGTGCCAGCAGCCGAAAGATACAGGGGGGCACTGAAGCTTTCTTT	CASSRKIQGGTEAFF
.	TRBV5-1	once	TRBJ2-2	TGCGCCAGCAGCTTGGCAGCGGATACGAACACCGGGGAGCTGTTTTTT	CASSLAADTNTGELFF
TRBD2	TRBV5-1	.	TRBJ2-3	TGCGCCAGCAGCTCCCTGGCGGGGGGGCTAACAGATACGCAGTATTTT	CASSSLAGGLTDTQYF
.	TRBV27	.	TRBJ1-3	TGTGCCAGCAGTTTAAACAGCCCGAGCTCTGGAAACACCATATATTTT	CASSLNSPSSGNTIYF
.	TRBV28	.	TRBJ1-3	TGTGCCAGCAGTTCGCCCGGGGTGGCTGGAAACACCATATATTTT	CASSSPGVAGNTIYF
.	TRBV2	once	TRBJ1-5	TGTGCCAGCAACCGTAACAGCAATAGCAATCAGCCCCAGCATTTT	CASNRNSNSNQPQHF
.	TRBV16	.	TRBJ1-2	TGTGCCAGCAGCCAGAGAATTGGCTACACCTTC	CASSQRIGYTF
.	TRBV28	.	TRBJ1-6	TGTGCCAGCAGCCTAAATGGGGCAGGGCGGCCACCCCTCCACTTT	CASSLNGAGRPPLHF